One and the same sample provided the 27 T cell receptor beta chains below, sequenced in a study of T cells after yellow fever vaccination. TCRdb re-analysed the 5' RACE reads in MiXCR, keeping a single row per CDR3 protein. The sample consists of around 53,000 distinct CDR3 sequences, 6.5% to 8.5% of them appearing once. The specimen was CD8+ T cells not binding an NS4B(214-222) dextramer, sorted from PBMCs, collected around 45 days after the first yellow fever vaccination. These receptors were collected from a man younger than 35 who received the YFV17D yellow fever vaccine.

This clonotype was found a few times. V is TRBV6-1 and J is TRBJ1-2; TRBD1 matches at 8 bases. The junction had 10 bases not matched to a gene; V was cut back by 6 bases and J by 7 bases. This CDR3 is 14 amino acids long. CDR1 is MNHNS and CDR2 is SASEGT in the germline V gene. CDR3 DNA: TGTGCCAGCAGCTTTACGGCAGGGGGCCGTGGCTACACCTTC. Amino acids: CASSFTAGGRGYTF.

The chain carries TRBV27 and TRBJ2-1; 7 bases fit TRBD2. The germline V gene encodes CDR1 MNHEY and CDR2 SMNVEV (reference sequence). The V gene end was trimmed by 3 bases and the J gene end by 3 bases; junction bases not matched to a gene: 5. This CDR3 has 15 residues. CDR3 in DNA: TGTGCCAGCAGTTTCCCCGGGGGGATCTACAATGAGCAGTTCTTC. It encodes CASSFPGGIYNEQFF.

This clonotype appeared many times. This chain links TRBV4-3 with TRBJ2-7; D is perhaps TRBD2 (6 bases). In germline, CDR1 is LGHNA, CDR2 YSLEER. The CDR3 runs to 14 residues. V lost 0 bases and J 3 bases, leaving 9 bases between the germline ends. CDR3 coding DNA: TGCGCCAGCAGCCAAGATTGGGGGGACTACGAGCAGTACGTC. As protein: CASSQDWGDYEQYV.

In this sample, this clonotype turned up a few times. The genes are TRBV10-2 and TRBJ2-1; possibly TRBD2 for D (6 bases). Germline CDR1 reads WSHSY; CDR2 reads SAAADI. This CDR3 has 15 residues. Trimming took off 8 bases at V and 0 bases at J, with 14 bases between the two ends. The CDR3 DNA reads as TGCGCCAGCGGAGGACTGGGGGGCTCCTACAATGAGCAGTTCTTC. It translates to CASGGLGGSYNEQFF.

The genes are TRBV4-1 and TRBJ2-7; perhaps TRBD2 as D (5 bases). CDR1 is MGHRA and CDR2 is YSYEKL in the germline V gene. Trimming pared 0 bases from V and 3 bases from J, leaving 9 bases between. This CDR3 has 14 amino acids. CDR3 nucleotides: TGCGCCAGCAGCCAAGATAGGGAGAACTACGAGCAGTACTTC. It yields the protein CASSQDRENYEQYF.

This clonotype is labeled medium-sized. V gene TRBV10-2 combines with J gene TRBJ2-3, with D perhaps being TRBD1 or TRBD2 (6 bases each). In germline, CDR1 is WSHSY, CDR2 SAAADI. This CDR3 has 17 residues. Trimming shortened V by 7 bases and J by 3 bases, and 23 bases separated the two germline ends. The CDR3 DNA is TGCGCCAGCACCGCTCTTTTTGGGGGGCAACGGACAGATACGCAGTATTTT. Protein product: CASTALFGGQRTDTQYF.

The rearrangement joins TRBV3-1 to TRBJ2-7, with no clear D. V was trimmed by 0 bases and J by 2 bases, leaving 5 bases between them. The CDR3 spans 13 residues. Germline V CDR1 and CDR2: LGHDT, YNNKEL (reference sequence). CDR3 region: CASSQDLTYEQYF. The CDR3, as DNA: TGTGCCAGCAGCCAAGATTTGACCTACGAGCAGTACTTC.

The chain employs TRBV6-1 and TRBJ1-1; the D is unclear. V was pared by 5 bases and J by 10 bases, with 20 bases between. This CDR3 region has 14 residues. CDR1 and CDR2 from the germline V gene are MNHNS and SASEGT. This CDR3 reads CASSPTRGIFGAFF. In DNA, the CDR3 is TGTGCCAGCAGTCCGACCCGCGGGATCTTCGGAGCTTTCTTT.

This clonotype was detected only a few times. This chain connects TRBV11-2 to TRBJ2-1; 16 nucleotides match TRBD2. Germline V gene data show CDR1 as SGHAT and CDR2 as FQNNGV. This CDR3 region has 18 residues. With V trimmed by 4 bases and J by 0 bases, 3 bases remained unmatched. The CDR3 bases are TGTGCCAGCAGCTGGGGACTAGCGGGGGGGCCCTCCTACAATGAGCAGTTCTTC. Translated, it gives CASSWGLAGGPSYNEQFF.

The gene calls are TRBV4-1 and TRBJ2-3, with D uncertain. Germline V gene lookup returns CDR1 MGHRA and CDR2 YSYEKL. The CDR3 extends over 16 amino acids. The V end was cut by 2 bases, the J end by 2 bases, with 14 bases between. The CDR3 loop reads CASSQSTLINTDTQYF. CDR3 in DNA: TGCGCCAGCAGCCAAAGCACCCTGATCAACACAGATACGCAGTATTTT.

This clonotype came up a few times. The chain couples TRBV7-8 to TRBJ2-3; 8 nucleotides align to TRBD2. V trimming: 0 bases; J trimming: 5 bases; junction bases outside the gene matches: 4. The CDR3 has 15 residues. Germline V gives CDR1 SGHVS, CDR2 FQNEAQ. This CDR3 reads CASSLAAGGIDTQYF. CDR3 in DNA: TGTGCCAGCAGCTTAGCGGCGGGGGGCATAGATACGCAGTATTTT.

This clonotype has at least ten counts. The V and J genes are TRBV12-3 or TRBV12-4 and TRBJ2-3; D is undetermined. With 3 bases removed from V and 2 bases from J, the gap between germline ends came to 9 bases. CDR3 size: 14 residues. CDR3 coding DNA: TGTGCCAGCAGTTTCCTGACGCACACAGATACGCAGTATTTT. This codes for CASSFLTHTDTQYF.

This clonotype came up many times. The J gene is TRBJ2-3, the V gene TRBV7-3; 9 bases fit TRBD1. J was trimmed by 2 bases and V by 8 bases; bases with no gene match: 8. The CDR3 contains 15 residues. CDR1 and CDR2 (germline): SGHTA, FQGTGA. CDR3 residues: CASQSTGGNTDTQYF. DNA of the CDR3: TGTGCCAGCCAATCGACAGGGGGTAACACAGATACGCAGTATTTT. Full variable domain (outside the CDR3, taken from reference TRBV7-3 and TRBJ2-3): GAGVSQTPSNKVTEKGKYVELRCDPISGHTALYWYRQSLGQGPEFLIYFQGTGAADDSGLPNDRFFAVRPEGSVSTLKIQRTERGDSAVYLCASQSTGGNTDTQYFGPGTRLTVL.

This clonotype was observed a handful of times. The chain links TRBV29-1 to TRBJ1-1; D uncertain. The CDR3 extends over 11 amino acids. From germline, CDR1 is SQVTM and CDR2 ANQGSEA. Trimming removed 6 bases from V and 6 bases from J, with 11 bases in between. The CDR3 DNA reads as TGCAGCGTAGAGGGTGTCGCTGAAGCTTTCTTT. Translated: CSVEGVAEAFF.

In its sample, this clonotype was seen many times. The chain has TRBV7-6 and TRBJ2-2, with TRBD2 matching over 9 bases. Germline CDR1 SGHVS, CDR2 FNYEAQ. This CDR3 is built from 16 residues. J was trimmed by 5 bases and V by 5 bases; bases with no gene match: 9. This CDR3 is CASSDGGGAYTGELFF. The CDR3 nucleotides are TGTGCCAGCAGCGACGGCGGGGGGGCATATACCGGGGAGCTGTTTTTT.

CDR3 sequence reads: CASSLVGTAAGYTF. CDR3 coding DNA: TGCGCCAGCAGCTTGGTCGGGACAGCCGCTGGCTACACCTTC. The chain joins TRBV5-1 to TRBJ1-2; TRBD1 matches at 7 bases. This CDR3 is 14 amino acids long. CDR1 and CDR2 from the germline V gene are SGHRS and YFSETQ. The ends lost 0 bases at V and 7 bases at J; junction bases unmatched: 6.

The chain uses TRBV5-4 and TRBJ2-1; TRBD2 matches 9 bases. V was clipped by 5 bases and J by 4 bases; unmatched bases: 7. Per germline, CDR1 SGHNT and CDR2 YYREEE (reference sequence). The CDR3 length is 15 residues. The CDR3, as DNA: TGTGCCAGCAGTTTTCGGCGGGAGGGTTACAATGAGCAGTTCTTC. Amino acids: CASSFRREGYNEQFF.

This rearrangement joins TRBV11-2 to TRBJ2-5, with D possibly being TRBD1 (5 bases). Germline CDR1 is SGHAT and CDR2 is FQNNGV. The germline V and J ends were trimmed by 4 bases and 2 bases, with 20 bases remaining between them. The CDR3 length is 17 residues. This CDR3 reads CASSSLRQKKTQETQYF. As DNA, the CDR3 is TGTGCCAGCAGCTCTCTTAGACAGAAGAAGACTCAAGAGACCCAGTACTTC.

The CDR3 region has the DNA TGTGCCAGCAGCTCCAATAACGGGTTAGCGGATACGCAGTATTTT. This encodes CASSSNNGLADTQYF. The chain joins TRBV7-9 to TRBJ2-3; D possibly corresponds to TRBD2 (5 bases). Germline V CDR1 and CDR2: SEHNR, FQNEAQ (reference sequence). V was shortened by 4 bases and J by 6 bases, with 17 bases between the two germline ends. This CDR3 is 15 amino acids long.

This clonotype was recorded a few times. The chain is built from TRBV19 and TRBJ2-3; 7 nucleotides match TRBD1. CDR3 length equals 14 residues. J lost 6 bases, V lost 11 bases, and 14 bases had no gene match. Germline assignment: CDR1 LNHDA and CDR2 SQIVND (reference sequence). The CDR3 nucleotides read TGTGCCGTATCCTGGGGACAGTTTTCTGATACGCAGTATTTT. This gives the protein CAVSWGQFSDTQYF.

This clonotype has ten or more counts. The V gene is TRBV19, the J gene TRBJ2-4; 9 bases map to TRBD1. CDR1 LNHDA and CDR2 SQIVND come from the germline V gene (reference sequence). V trimming: 5 bases; J trimming: 9 bases; junction bases outside the gene matches: 8. There are 14 residues in the CDR3. The CDR3, as DNA: TGTGCCAGTAGTGCCGGGACAGGGACGGGCATTCAGTACTTC. It specifies CASSAGTGTGIQYF.

There are many counts of this clonotype. This chain links TRBV3-1 with TRBJ2-7, with 8 bases fitting TRBD2. This CDR3 contains 18 residues. The trim removed 1 base at V and 3 bases at J, leaving 14 bases unmatched. The germline V gene has CDR1 LGHDT and CDR2 YNNKEL (reference sequence). The CDR3 spells CASSQVLAGGLLVYEQYF. CDR3 nucleotide sequence: TGTGCCAGCAGCCAAGTCCTTGCGGGGGGCCTCCTCGTCTACGAGCAGTACTTC.

CDR3 region: CASSRLPSTDTQYF. In DNA, the CDR3 is TGTGCCAGCAGCCGACTCCCTTCGACAGATACGCAGTATTTT. The genes are TRBV11-2 and TRBJ2-3; D is unresolved. Germline V gene lookup returns CDR1 SGHAT and CDR2 FQNNGV. The CDR3 runs to 14 residues. The V end was cut by 5 bases, the J end by 3 bases, with 12 bases between.

This clonotype was counted between two and nine times. The chain employs TRBV7-8 and TRBJ1-5; D gene unclear. The CDR3 runs to 18 residues. V was clipped by 5 bases and J by 4 bases, with 24 bases between them. Germline CDR1 reads SGHVS; CDR2 reads FQNEAQ. CDR3 sequence: CASSELMAVGLGNQPQHF. The DNA for the CDR3 is TGTGCCAGCAGCGAACTCATGGCAGTAGGTCTCGGGAATCAGCCCCAGCATTTT. The full variable domain, with the rest looked up from reference TRBV7-8 and TRBJ1-5, is GAGVSQSPRYKVAKRGQDVALRCDPISGHVSLFWYQQALGQGPEFLTYFQNEAQLDKSGLPSDRFFAERPEGSVSTLKIQRTQQEDSAVYLCASSELMAVGLGNQPQHFGDGTRLSIL.

The chain has TRBV12-3 or TRBV12-4 and TRBJ2-7; TRBD1 matches at 8 bases. V lost 3 bases to trimming and J lost 6 bases; unmatched junction nucleotides: 16. The CDR3 runs 17 residues. For the CDR3, the DNA is TGTGCCAGCAGTTTCGTCCCCGGGCAGGGGGCATCTTCCGAGCAGTACGTC. Its translation: CASSFVPGQGASSEQYV.

This clonotype was seen only a few times. The genes are TRBV6-5 and TRBJ2-2; D is perhaps TRBD1 or TRBD2 (6 bases each). The CDR3 loop spans 15 amino acids. The V end was cut by 2 bases, the J end by 6 bases, with 13 bases between. Germline V lookup: CDR1 MNHEY, CDR2 SVGAGI. CDR3 amino acids: CASSYKEGGPGELFF. The CDR3 bases are TGTGCCAGCAGTTACAAGGAGGGGGGCCCCGGGGAGCTGTTTTTT.

The genes are TRBV7-2 and TRBJ2-1; unclear D gene. Between the trimmed V and J ends, which lost 2 bases and 6 bases, there was a span of 8 bases. Germline loops: CDR1 SGHTA, CDR2 FQGNSA. There are 13 residues in the CDR3. CDR3 bases: TGTGCCAGCAGCTTAAACCACCTCAATGAGCAGTTCTTC. Its translation is CASSLNHLNEQFF.